Listed below are T cell receptor beta chains from one sample, sequenced in a study of T cells in tuberculosis. The protocol was immunoSEQ multiplex PCR, while the TCRdb copy is restricted to in-frame clones and leaves out a portion. The repertoire holds roughly 92,000 clones, with approximately 90% as singletons. The sequenced sample consisted of CD1b-GMM tetramer-negative cells sorted from PBMCs. The receptors derive from an adult woman with latent tuberculosis. Each CDR3 is given with its conserved first and last residue. D genes are given only for firm matches. Not all rows give a size; the values are once, few, many and, for expanded clones, a class.

v_gene	j_gene	abundance	d_gene	CDR3aa	CDR3nt
TRBV7-7	TRBJ2-5	-	TRBD1	CASSQGQGNGETQYF	TGTGCTAGCAGCCAGGGACAGGGTAATGGGGAGACCCAGTACTTC
TRBV6-1	TRBJ1-2	few	-	CASSEKGERLPGRVIGYTF	TGTGCCAGCAGTGAAAAGGGGGAGAGACTGCCCGGCAGGGTGATTGGCTACACCTTC
TRBV7-9	TRBJ2-2	-	-	CASSLVPLAPGELFF	TGTGCCAGCAGCTTAGTCCCTCTGGCTCCCGGGGAGCTGTTTTTT
TRBV2	TRBJ2-3	-	TRBD1	CASSLDRAVTDTQYF	TGTGCCAGCAGCCTAGACAGGGCTGTAACAGATACGCAGTATTTT
TRBV29-1	TRBJ1-2	few	-	CSVEDPGWYRHGYTF	TGCAGCGTTGAAGACCCAGGTTGGTATCGGCATGGCTACACCTTC
TRBV4-3	TRBJ2-2	-	TRBD1	CASSHDRGGTGELFF	TGCGCCAGCAGCCATGACAGGGGGGGCACCGGGGAGCTGTTTTTT
TRBV7-6	TRBJ1-3	-	-	CASSLWSPPGGNTIYF	TGTGCCAGCAGCTTATGGTCACCTCCGGGTGGAAACACCATATATTTT
TRBV15	TRBJ1-3	-	-	CATSRAFSGNTIYF	TGTGCCACCAGCAGAGCATTCTCTGGAAACACCATATATTTT
TRBV7-2	TRBJ2-5	-	TRBD2	CASSTTLGLAGGLQETQYF	TGTGCCAGCAGCACCACCCTGGGGCTAGCGGGGGGTTTACAAGAGACCCAGTACTTC
TRBV7-6	TRBJ2-5	-	-	CASSLEDKEETQYF	TGTGCCAGCAGCTTAGAGGACAAGGAGGAGACCCAGTACTTC
TRBV15	TRBJ2-1	few	TRBD1	CATSRDRQGANEQFF	TGTGCCACCAGCAGAGATCGGCAGGGGGCAAATGAGCAGTTCTTC
TRBV7-8	TRBJ2-5	-	TRBD2	CASSFLAGGPGETQYF	TGTGCCAGCAGCTTCTTAGCGGGGGGGCCTGGGGAGACCCAGTACTTC
TRBV10-2	TRBJ1-6	-	TRBD1	CASRQGGDSPLHF	TGCGCCAGCAGACAGGGGGGGGATTCACCCCTCCACTTT
TRBV5-1	TRBJ1-1	once	-	CASSFLTGDTEAFF	TGCGCCAGCAGCTTCCTAACGGGAGACACTGAAGCTTTCTTT
TRBV27	TRBJ1-4	-	-	CASSPRTETGEKLFF	TGTGCCAGCAGTCCGCGGACAGAAACGGGTGAAAAACTGTTTTTT
TRBV30	TRBJ1-4	-	TRBD1	CAWSTGDRVRANEKLFF	TGTGCCTGGAGTACTGGGGACAGGGTCCGAGCTAATGAAAAACTGTTTTTT
TRBV6-5	TRBJ1-2	-	-	CASSSSEGRVYGYTF	TGTGCCAGCAGTTCCTCAGAGGGGAGGGTCTATGGCTACACCTTC
TRBV5-1	TRBJ1-3	-	TRBD1	CASSDRQGALGNTIYF	TGCGCCAGCAGCGACCGGCAGGGGGCACTTGGAAACACCATATATTTT
TRBV10-2	TRBJ1-2	-	-	CASTPGSANYGYTF	TGCGCCAGCACCCCAGGGTCAGCTAACTATGGCTACACCTTC
TRBV19	TRBJ1-2	-	TRBD1	CASSTTGFNYGYTF	TGTGCCAGTAGTACGACAGGGTTTAACTATGGCTACACCTTC
TRBV19	TRBJ1-1	-	-	CASTAGVTTEAFF	TGTGCCAGTACCGCGGGGGTAACCACTGAAGCTTTCTTT
TRBV7-9	TRBJ1-2	-	TRBD1	CASSPWDRDYGYTF	TGTGCCAGCAGCCCTTGGGACAGGGACTATGGCTACACCTTC
TRBV5-1	TRBJ1-5	-	-	CASSLQGSQPQHF	TGCGCCAGCAGCCTACAGGGATCCCAGCCCCAGCATTTT
TRBV19	TRBJ2-5	once	TRBD2	CASSPIGGGLAGDGETQYF	TGTGCCAGTAGCCCCATTGGGGGGGGACTAGCGGGGGATGGGGAGACCCAGTACTTC
TRBV5-1	TRBJ2-3	-	TRBD1	CASSKTGWGRTDTQYF	TGCGCCAGCAGCAAGACAGGGTGGGGTCGCACAGATACGCAGTATTTT
TRBV21-1	TRBJ2-1	-	-	CASSKANLAGGFGGSYNEQFF	TGTGCCAGCAGCAAAGCAAATCTAGCGGGGGGATTCGGGGGCTCCTACAATGAGCAGTTCTTC
TRBV15	TRBJ1-1	-	-	CATSRGEGGMTEAFF	TGTGCCACCAGCAGAGGAGAGGGCGGGATGACTGAAGCTTTCTTT
TRBV7-9	TRBJ2-5	-	TRBD1	CASSLSGTGGSQETQYF	TGTGCCAGCAGCTTATCAGGGACAGGGGGTTCCCAAGAGACCCAGTACTTC
TRBV27	TRBJ2-1	-	-	CASSVGLSNEQFF	TGTGCCAGCAGCGTGGGACTCTCGAATGAGCAGTTCTTC
TRBV5-6	TRBJ1-2	-	-	CASSLGTDSFYGYTF	TGTGCCAGCAGCTTGGGGACAGACTCTTTCTATGGCTACACCTTC
TRBV6-5	TRBJ2-5	-	TRBD2	CASSSASGGLRWTQYF	TGTGCCAGCAGTTCAGCGAGCGGGGGCCTTCGTTGGACCCAGTACTTC
TRBV5-1	TRBJ2-5	-	-	CASSGGVGQASQETQYF	TGCGCCAGCAGCGGCGGGGTCGGACAGGCGTCCCAAGAGACCCAGTACTTC
TRBV5-1	TRBJ2-5	-	TRBD2	CASSRPLQVAGGLETQYF	TGCGCCAGCAGCCGTCCCCTGCAAGTAGCGGGGGGGCTGGAGACCCAGTACTTC
TRBV25-1	TRBJ2-2	-	TRBD2	CASSDSGGATGELFF	TGTGCCAGCAGTGATAGCGGGGGTGCCACCGGGGAGCTGTTTTTT
TRBV18	TRBJ1-2	-	-	CASSPPDSPFYGYTF	TGTGCCAGCTCACCACCCGACAGCCCCTTCTATGGCTACACCTTC
TRBV5-4	TRBJ1-1	-	-	CASSPTVPHSEAFF	TGTGCCAGCAGCCCAACTGTCCCCCACTCTGAAGCTTTCTTT
TRBV4-2	TRBJ2-5	-	TRBD2	CASSQATSGQETQYF	TGTGCCAGCAGCCAAGCTACTAGCGGCCAAGAGACCCAGTACTTC